This T cell receptor (beta chain) was identified during a study of beta chain features in type 1 diabetes. Study conclusions and caveats: In the patient group, naive, central memory and Treg TCRB repertoires seemed more alike than in the healthy donor group. TCRB CDR3s from Type 1 diabetes patients were moderately but significantly shorter in all four CD4+ subsets.

The CDR3 loop spans 14 amino acids. Deletions cut 4 bases from V and 3 bases from J, with 13 bases between. CDR1 is LNHDA, CDR2 SQIVND, per germline (reference sequence). Using CD45RO/CCR7/CD25/CD127/CD95/CD27, CD4+ naive, central memory, regulatory and stem cell-like memory cells were sorted. This clone has just a few counts. Its cognate antigen is unknown. Sequenced material consisted of expressed TCRB transcripts (all of the isolated RNA was reverse transcribed). There were about 3.6 million reads on average in the naive, central memory and regulatory T cell samples. The assay was immunoSEQ multiplex PCR, and TCRdb's table has in-frame clones only and misses some. The sample contains about 740,000 clones, 13% of which appear only once.

This TCR came from a man between 18 and 29 years old with type 1 diabetes. This chain connects TRBV19 to TRBJ2-7, with D possibly being TRBD2 (5 bases). The specimen was naive CD4+ T cells from blood. The CDR3 reads CASSTREGSYEQYF. The CDR3 DNA is TGTGCCAGTAGTACCCGGGAAGGGAGCTACGAGCAGTACTTC.